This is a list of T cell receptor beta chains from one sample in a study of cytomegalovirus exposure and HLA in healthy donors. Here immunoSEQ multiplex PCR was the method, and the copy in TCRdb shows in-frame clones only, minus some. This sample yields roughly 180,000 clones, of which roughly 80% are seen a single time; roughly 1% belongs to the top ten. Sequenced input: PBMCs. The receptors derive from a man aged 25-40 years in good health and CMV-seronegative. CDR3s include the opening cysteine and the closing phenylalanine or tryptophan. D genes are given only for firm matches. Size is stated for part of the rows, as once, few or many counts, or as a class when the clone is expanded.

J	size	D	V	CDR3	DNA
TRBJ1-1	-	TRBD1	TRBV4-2	CASSQVGTGVNTEAFF	TGTGCCAGCAGCCAAGTCGGGACAGGGGTGAACACTGAAGCTTTCTTT
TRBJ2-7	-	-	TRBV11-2	CASSLSLDTYEQYF	TGTGCCAGCAGCTTATCATTAGATACCTACGAGCAGTACTTC
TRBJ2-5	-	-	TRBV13	CASSRRGGWETQYF	TGTGCCAGCAGCCGAAGGGGGGGTTGGGAGACCCAGTACTTC
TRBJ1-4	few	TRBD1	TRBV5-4	CASRSRDRDNEKLFF	TGTGCCAGCAGATCGAGGGACAGGGATAATGAAAAACTGTTTTTT
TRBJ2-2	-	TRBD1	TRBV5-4	CASSLTTGDTGELFF	TGTGCCAGCAGCTTAACGACAGGGGACACCGGGGAGCTGTTTTTT
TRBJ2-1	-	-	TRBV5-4	CASSTPGLNYNEQFF	TGTGCCAGCAGTACCCCGGGACTGAACTACAATGAGCAGTTCTTC
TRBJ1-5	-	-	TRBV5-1	CASSLDPQQPQHF	TGCGCCAGCAGCTTGGATCCACAGCAGCCCCAGCATTTT
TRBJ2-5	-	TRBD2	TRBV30	CAWSVRRTSGGAEETQYF	TGTGCCTGGAGTGTGAGGAGGACTAGCGGGGGGGCAGAAGAGACCCAGTACTTC
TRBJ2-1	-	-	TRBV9	CASSATLQVEQFF	TGTGCCAGCAGCGCCACCCTCCAGGTTGAGCAGTTCTTC
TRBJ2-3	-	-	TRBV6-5	CASSLRDYYTDTQYF	TGTGCCAGCAGCCTCCGAGACTACTACACAGATACGCAGTATTTT
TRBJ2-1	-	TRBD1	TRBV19	CASSMLQGMGIYNEQFF	TGTGCCAGTAGTATGCTACAGGGGATGGGGATATACAATGAGCAGTTCTTC
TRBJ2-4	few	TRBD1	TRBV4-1	CASSHQGAGYIQYF	TGCGCCAGCAGCCATCAGGGGGCTGGTTACATTCAGTACTTC
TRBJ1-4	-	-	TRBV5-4	CASSFGTPEKLFF	TGTGCCAGCAGCTTTGGGACACCAGAAAAACTGTTTTTT
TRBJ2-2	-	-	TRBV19	CASTSTRSGELFF	TGTGCCAGTACCTCCACACGTTCCGGGGAGCTGTTTTTT
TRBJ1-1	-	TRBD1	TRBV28	CATWTGVTEAFF	TGTGCCACCTGGACAGGGGTCACTGAAGCTTTCTTT
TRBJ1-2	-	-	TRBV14	CASSLSSGVTNYGYTF	TGTGCCAGCAGCCTGAGCTCGGGGGTTACTAACTATGGCTACACCTTC
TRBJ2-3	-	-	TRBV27	CASSQTWGGGADTQYF	TGTGCCAGCAGCCAGACTTGGGGAGGCGGCGCAGATACGCAGTATTTT
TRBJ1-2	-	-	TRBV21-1	CASSKAGQTNPIYGYTF	TGTGCCAGCAGCAAAGCTGGACAGACCAACCCCATTTATGGCTACACCTTC
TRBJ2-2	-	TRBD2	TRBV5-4	CASSQVASGNTGELFF	TGTGCCAGCAGTCAGGTGGCTAGCGGAAACACCGGGGAGCTGTTTTTT
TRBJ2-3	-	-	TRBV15	CATSRGGGRTPQYF	TGTGCCACCAGCAGAGGTGGGGGCAGGACCCCTCAGTATTTT
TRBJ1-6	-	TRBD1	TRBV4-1	CASSQGGTGVPLHF	TGCGCCAGCAGCCAGGGCGGGACAGGGGTACCCCTCCACTTT
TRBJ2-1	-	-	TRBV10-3	CAISESIGGNNEQFF	TGTGCCATCAGTGAGTCGATCGGAGGGAACAATGAGCAGTTCTTC
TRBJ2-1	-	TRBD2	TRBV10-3	CAISYGLAGAHEQFF	TGTGCCATCAGTTACGGACTAGCGGGAGCCCATGAGCAGTTCTTC
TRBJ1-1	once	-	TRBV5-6	CASSLGDRFSEAFF	TGTGCCAGCAGCTTGGGAGACAGGTTCTCTGAAGCTTTCTTT
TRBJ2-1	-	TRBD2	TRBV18	CASSPLGTSISSYNEQFF	TGTGCCAGCTCACCTCTCGGGACTAGCATTTCCTCCTACAATGAGCAGTTCTTC
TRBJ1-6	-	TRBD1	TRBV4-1	CASSQAPGQLNSPLHF	TGCGCCAGCAGCCAAGCTCCGGGACAGCTAAATTCACCCCTCCACTTT
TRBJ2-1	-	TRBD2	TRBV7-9	CASSGFLAGVYNEQFF	TGTGCCAGCAGCGGATTTCTAGCGGGGGTATACAATGAGCAGTTCTTC
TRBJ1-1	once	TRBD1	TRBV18	CASSTSRTGGTEAFF	TGTGCCAGCTCCACCAGTCGGACAGGGGGCACTGAAGCTTTCTTT
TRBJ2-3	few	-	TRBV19	CASSIRDTDTQYF	TGTGCCAGTAGTATCCGGGACACAGATACGCAGTATTTT
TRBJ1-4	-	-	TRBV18	CASSHRGREKLFF	TGTGCCAGCTCACATCGGGGGAGAGAAAAACTGTTTTTT
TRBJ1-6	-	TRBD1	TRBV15	CATSTDRATNSPLHF	TGTGCCACCAGCACCGACAGGGCCACGAATTCACCCCTCCACTTT
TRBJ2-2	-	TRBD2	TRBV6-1	CASSEYLGLAGGRGITGELFF	TGTGCCAGCAGTGAATACTTAGGACTAGCGGGAGGGCGTGGGATCACCGGGGAGCTGTTTTTT
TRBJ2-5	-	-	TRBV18	CASSPGQGRVGETQYF	TGTGCCAGCTCACCGGGGCAAGGCAGGGTCGGCGAGACCCAGTACTTC
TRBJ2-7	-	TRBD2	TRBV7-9	CASSLVITSGGNSYEQYF	TGTGCCAGCAGCCTAGTAATAACTAGCGGGGGCAACTCCTACGAGCAGTACTTC
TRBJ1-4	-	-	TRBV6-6	CASSYPGSGVGLFF	TGTGCCAGCAGTTACCCAGGGTCTGGGGTGGGGCTGTTTTTT
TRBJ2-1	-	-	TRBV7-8	CASSPNPTRNSYNEQFF	TGTGCCAGCAGCCCGAACCCGACTAGGAACTCCTACAATGAGCAGTTCTTC
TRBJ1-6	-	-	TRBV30	CAWSLQNNSPLHF	TGTGCCTGGAGTCTACAGAATAATTCACCCCTCCACTTT
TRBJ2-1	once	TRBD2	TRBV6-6	CASSYLQLAGGVEQFF	TGTGCCAGCAGTTACTTGCAACTAGCGGGAGGGGTAGAGCAGTTCTTC
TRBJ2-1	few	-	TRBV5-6	CASSLEGPNEQFF	TGTGCCAGCAGCTTGGAGGGGCCCAATGAGCAGTTCTTC
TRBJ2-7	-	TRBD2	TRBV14	CASSQIARGAYEQYF	TGTGCCAGCAGCCAAATTGCCCGGGGGGCCTACGAGCAGTACTTC
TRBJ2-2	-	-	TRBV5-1	CASSLVGADTGELFF	TGCGCCAGCAGCTTGGTAGGGGCCGACACCGGGGAGCTGTTTTTT
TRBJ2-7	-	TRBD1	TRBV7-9	CASSWGQGYEQYF	TGTGCCAGCAGCTGGGGACAGGGCTACGAGCAGTACTTC
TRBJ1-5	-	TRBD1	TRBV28	CAGQQGPLLSNQPQHF	TGTGCCGGACAACAGGGGCCACTTCTTAGCAATCAGCCCCAGCATTTT
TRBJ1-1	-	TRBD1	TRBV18	CASSLERTGRTEAFF	TGTGCCAGCTCGCTAGAGCGGACAGGCCGAACCGAAGCTTTCTTT
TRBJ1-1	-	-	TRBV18	CASSPLQQGGTEAFF	TGTGCCAGCTCACCACTGCAACAGGGTGGTACTGAAGCTTTCTTT
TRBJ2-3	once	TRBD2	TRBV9	CASSVELAGTDTQYF	TGTGCCAGCAGCGTAGAGCTAGCGGGCACAGATACGCAGTATTTT
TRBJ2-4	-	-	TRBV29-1	CSVGLGALAKNIQYF	TGCAGCGTTGGGTTGGGGGCGCTAGCCAAAAACATTCAGTACTTC
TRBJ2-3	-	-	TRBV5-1	CASSLMAEDTQYF	TGCGCCAGCAGCTTGATGGCGGAGGATACGCAGTATTTT
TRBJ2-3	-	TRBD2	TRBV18	CASSPRSGLAGGLRTDTQYF	TGTGCCAGCTCACCTCGATCGGGACTAGCGGGGGGGCTTCGCACAGATACGCAGTATTTT
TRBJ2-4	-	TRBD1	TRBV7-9	CASSRTGTVEKNIQYF	TGTGCCAGCAGCCGCACCGGGACAGTCGAGAAAAACATTCAGTACTTC
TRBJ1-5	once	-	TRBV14	CASSQRGNQPQHF	TGTGCCAGCAGCCAACGGGGGAATCAGCCCCAGCATTTT
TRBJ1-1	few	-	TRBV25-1	CASRDRVNTEAFF	TGTGCCAGCAGGGACAGAGTGAACACTGAAGCTTTCTTT
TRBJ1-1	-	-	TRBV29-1	CSVRRGANTEAFF	TGCAGCGTTCGTCGGGGGGCGAACACTGAAGCTTTCTTT
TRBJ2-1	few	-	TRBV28	CASSLLQGFLHNEQFF	TGTGCCAGCAGTTTACTCCAGGGGTTCCTTCACAATGAGCAGTTCTTC
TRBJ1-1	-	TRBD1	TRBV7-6	CASSPRTGEWSEAFF	TGTGCCAGCAGCCCCCGGACAGGGGAATGGTCTGAAGCTTTCTTT
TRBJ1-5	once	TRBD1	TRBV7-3	CASSLTVGQGEQPQHF	TGTGCCAGCAGCTTAACGGTGGGACAGGGCGAACAGCCCCAGCATTTT
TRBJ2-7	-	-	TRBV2	CASTRGAGSYEQYF	TGTGCCAGCACCCGGGGGGCGGGAAGCTACGAGCAGTACTTC
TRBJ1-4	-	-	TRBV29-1	CSVGGPTGLRDEKLFF	TGCAGCGTTGGGGGCCCGACAGGTTTGAGGGATGAAAAACTGTTTTTT
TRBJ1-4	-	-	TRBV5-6	CASSGDRINEKLFF	TGTGCCAGCAGCGGCGACAGGATTAATGAAAAACTGTTTTTT
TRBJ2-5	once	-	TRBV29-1	CSVDQGQETQYF	TGCAGCGTTGACCAGGGTCAAGAGACCCAGTACTTC